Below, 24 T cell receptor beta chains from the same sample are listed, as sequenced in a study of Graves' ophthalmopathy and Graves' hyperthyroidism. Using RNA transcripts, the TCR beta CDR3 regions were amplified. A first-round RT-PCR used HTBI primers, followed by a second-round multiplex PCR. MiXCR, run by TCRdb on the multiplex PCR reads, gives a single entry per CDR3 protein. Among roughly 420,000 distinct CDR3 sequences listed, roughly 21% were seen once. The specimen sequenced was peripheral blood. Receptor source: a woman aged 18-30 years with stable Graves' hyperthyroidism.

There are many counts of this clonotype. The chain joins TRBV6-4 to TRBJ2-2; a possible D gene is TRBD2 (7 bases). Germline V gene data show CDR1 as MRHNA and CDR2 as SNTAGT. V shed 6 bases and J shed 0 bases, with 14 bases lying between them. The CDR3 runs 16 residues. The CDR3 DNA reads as TGTGCCAGCAGCGACGGGGGGCAGCCGAACACCGGGGAGCTGTTTTTT. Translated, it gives CASSDGGQPNTGELFF.

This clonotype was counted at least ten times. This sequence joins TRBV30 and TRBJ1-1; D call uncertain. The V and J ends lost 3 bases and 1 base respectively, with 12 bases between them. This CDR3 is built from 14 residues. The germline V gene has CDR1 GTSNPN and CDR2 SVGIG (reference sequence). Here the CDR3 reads CAWSAVGQNTEAFF. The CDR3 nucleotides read TGTGCCTGGAGCGCAGTGGGCCAGAACACTGAAGCTTTCTTT. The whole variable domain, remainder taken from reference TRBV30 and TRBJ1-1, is SQTIHQWPATLVQPVGSPLSLECTVEGTSNPNLYWYRQAAGRGLQLLFYSVGIGQISSEVPQNLSASRPQDRQFILSSKKLLLSDSGFYLCAWSAVGQNTEAFFGQGTRLTVV.

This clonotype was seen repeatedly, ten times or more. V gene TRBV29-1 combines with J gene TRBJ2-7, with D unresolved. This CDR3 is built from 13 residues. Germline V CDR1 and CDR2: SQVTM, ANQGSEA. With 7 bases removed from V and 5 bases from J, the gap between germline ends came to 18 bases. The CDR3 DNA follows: TGCAGCGCCACCAGATACACCTTGAACGAGCAGTACTTC. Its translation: CSATRYTLNEQYF.

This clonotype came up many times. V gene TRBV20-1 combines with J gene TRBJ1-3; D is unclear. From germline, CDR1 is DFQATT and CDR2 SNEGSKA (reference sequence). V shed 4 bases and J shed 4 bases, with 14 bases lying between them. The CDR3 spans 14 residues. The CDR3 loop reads CSATKTLRGNTIYF. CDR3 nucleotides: TGCAGTGCTACTAAAACCCTTCGGGGAAACACCATATATTTT.

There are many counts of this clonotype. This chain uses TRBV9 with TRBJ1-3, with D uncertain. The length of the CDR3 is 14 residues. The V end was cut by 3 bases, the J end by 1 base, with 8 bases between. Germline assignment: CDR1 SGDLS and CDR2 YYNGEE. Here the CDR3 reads CASSATGSGNTIYF. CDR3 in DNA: TGTGCCAGCAGCGCTACCGGGTCTGGAAACACCATATATTTT.

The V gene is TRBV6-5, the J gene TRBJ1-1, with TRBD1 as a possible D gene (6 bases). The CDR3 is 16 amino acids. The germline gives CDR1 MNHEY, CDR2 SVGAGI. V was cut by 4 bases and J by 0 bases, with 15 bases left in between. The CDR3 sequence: CASSSRVQGMNTEAFF. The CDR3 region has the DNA TGTGCCAGCAGTTCACGGGTACAGGGCATGAACACTGAAGCTTTCTTT.

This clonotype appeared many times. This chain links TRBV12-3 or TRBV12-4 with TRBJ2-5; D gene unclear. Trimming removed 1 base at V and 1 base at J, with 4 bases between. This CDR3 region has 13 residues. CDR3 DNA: TGTGCCAGCAGTTTAGGTTTCCAAGAGACCCAGTACTTC. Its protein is CASSLGFQETQYF.

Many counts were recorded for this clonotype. The CDR3 bases are TGTGCCACCAGCCGGGAGAGGCAAGAGACCCAGTACTTC. Encoded protein: CATSRERQETQYF. The chain employs TRBV15 and TRBJ2-5; possible D gene TRBD2, 6 bases. Trimming cost V 5 bases and J 2 bases, with 9 bases left between them. Germline V CDR1 and CDR2: LNHNV, YYDKDF (reference sequence). This CDR3 spans 13 amino acids.

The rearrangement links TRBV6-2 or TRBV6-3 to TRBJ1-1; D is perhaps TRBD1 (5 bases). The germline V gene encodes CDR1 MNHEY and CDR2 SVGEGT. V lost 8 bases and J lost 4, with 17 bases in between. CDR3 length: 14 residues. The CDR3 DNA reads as TGTGCCAGCGGGAAGTTCCAGGGTTCCACTGAAGCTTTCTTT. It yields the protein CASGKFQGSTEAFF.

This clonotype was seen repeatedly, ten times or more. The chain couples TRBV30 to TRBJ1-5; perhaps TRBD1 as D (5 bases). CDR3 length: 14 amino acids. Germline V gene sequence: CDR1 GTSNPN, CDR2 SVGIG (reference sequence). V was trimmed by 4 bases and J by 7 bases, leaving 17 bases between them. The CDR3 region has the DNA TGTGCCTGGAACTCCGGGGCAGGGAGGCAGCCCCAGCATTTT. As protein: CAWNSGAGRQPQHF.

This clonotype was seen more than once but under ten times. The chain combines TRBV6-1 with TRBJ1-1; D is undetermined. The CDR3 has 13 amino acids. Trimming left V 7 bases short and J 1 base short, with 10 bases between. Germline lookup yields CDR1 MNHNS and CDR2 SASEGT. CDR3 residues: CASTASQNTEAFF. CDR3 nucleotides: TGTGCCAGCACAGCCTCACAGAACACTGAAGCTTTCTTT.

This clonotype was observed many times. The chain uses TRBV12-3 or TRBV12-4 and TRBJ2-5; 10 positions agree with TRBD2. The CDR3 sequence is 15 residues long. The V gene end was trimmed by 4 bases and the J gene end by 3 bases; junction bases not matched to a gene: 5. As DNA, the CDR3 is TGTGCCAGCAGTTGGCTAAGCGGGAGGGAAGAGACCCAGTACTTC. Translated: CASSWLSGREETQYF.

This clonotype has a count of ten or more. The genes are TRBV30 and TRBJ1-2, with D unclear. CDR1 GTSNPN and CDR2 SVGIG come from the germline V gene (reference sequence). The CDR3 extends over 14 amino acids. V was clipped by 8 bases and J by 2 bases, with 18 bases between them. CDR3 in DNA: TGTGCCGCACAGACGGGTACCTACAACTATGGCTACACCTTC. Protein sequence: CAAQTGTYNYGYTF.

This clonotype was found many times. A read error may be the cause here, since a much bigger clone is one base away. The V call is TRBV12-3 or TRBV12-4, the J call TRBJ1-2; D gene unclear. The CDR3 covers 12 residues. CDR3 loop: CASSLENHGYAF. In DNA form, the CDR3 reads TGTGCCAGCAGTTTGGAAAACCATGGCTACGCCTTC.

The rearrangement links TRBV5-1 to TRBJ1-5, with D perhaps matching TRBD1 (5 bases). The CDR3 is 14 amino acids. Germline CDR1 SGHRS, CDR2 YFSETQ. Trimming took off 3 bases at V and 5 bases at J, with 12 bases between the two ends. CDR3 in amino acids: CASSSQGLYQPQHF. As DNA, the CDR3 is TGCGCCAGCAGCTCGCAGGGATTGTATCAGCCCCAGCATTTT.

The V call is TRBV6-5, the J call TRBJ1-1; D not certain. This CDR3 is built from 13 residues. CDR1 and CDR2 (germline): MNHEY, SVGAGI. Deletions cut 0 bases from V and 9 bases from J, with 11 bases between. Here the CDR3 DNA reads TGTGCCAGCAGTTACTCCGACGGCGTGAAAGCTTTCTTT. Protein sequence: CASSYSDGVKAFF.

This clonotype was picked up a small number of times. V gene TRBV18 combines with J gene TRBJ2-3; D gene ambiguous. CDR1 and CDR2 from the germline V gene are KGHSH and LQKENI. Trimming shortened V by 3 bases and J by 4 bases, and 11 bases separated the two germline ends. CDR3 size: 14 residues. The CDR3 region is CASSPSSWADTQYF. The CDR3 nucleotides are TGTGCCAGCTCACCCTCAAGTTGGGCAGATACGCAGTATTTT. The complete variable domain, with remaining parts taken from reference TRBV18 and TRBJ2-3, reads NAGVMQNPRHLVRRRGQEARLRCSPMKGHSHVYWYRQLPEEGLKFMVYLQKENIIDESGMPKERFSAEFPKEGPSILRIQQVVRGDSAAYFCASSPSSWADTQYFGPGTRLTVL.

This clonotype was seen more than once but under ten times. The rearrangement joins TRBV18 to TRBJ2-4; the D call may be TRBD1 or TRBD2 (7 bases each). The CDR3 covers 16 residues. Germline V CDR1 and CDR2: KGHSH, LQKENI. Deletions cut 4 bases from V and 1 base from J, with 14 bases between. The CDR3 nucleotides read TGTGCCAGCTCACGAGGGACAGCGGGGGCCAAAAACATTCAGTACTTC. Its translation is CASSRGTAGAKNIQYF.

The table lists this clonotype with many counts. CDR3 bases: TGCGCCAGCAGCTCTGGGACACCAACAGGAATATCCTACGAGCAGTACTTC. Encoded protein: CASSSGTPTGISYEQYF. J is TRBJ2-7 and V is TRBV5-1; weak D call: TRBD1 (6 bases). In germline, CDR1 is SGHRS, CDR2 YFSETQ. V was pared by 3 bases and J by 1 base, with 20 bases between. CDR3 length: 17 amino acids.

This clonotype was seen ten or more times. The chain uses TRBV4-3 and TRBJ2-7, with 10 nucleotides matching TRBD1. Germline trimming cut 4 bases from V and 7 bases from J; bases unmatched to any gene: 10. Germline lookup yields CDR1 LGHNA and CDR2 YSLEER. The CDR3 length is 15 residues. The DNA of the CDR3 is TGCGCCAGCAGCCTGGGACAGGGGCCGACGGGGGAGCAGTACTTC. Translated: CASSLGQGPTGEQYF.

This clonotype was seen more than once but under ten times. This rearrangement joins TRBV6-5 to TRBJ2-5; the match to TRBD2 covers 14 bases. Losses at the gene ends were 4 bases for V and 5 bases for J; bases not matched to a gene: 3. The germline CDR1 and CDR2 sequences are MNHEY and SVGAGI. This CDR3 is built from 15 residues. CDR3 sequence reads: CASSLTSGGAETQYF. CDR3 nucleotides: TGTGCCAGCAGTTTGACTAGCGGGGGGGCTGAGACCCAGTACTTC.

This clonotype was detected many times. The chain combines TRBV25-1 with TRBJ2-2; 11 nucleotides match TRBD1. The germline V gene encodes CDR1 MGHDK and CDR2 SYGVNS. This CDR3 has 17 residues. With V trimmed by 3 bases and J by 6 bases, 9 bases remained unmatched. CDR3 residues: CASSDPTPGQGAGELFF. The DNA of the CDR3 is TGTGCCAGCAGTGATCCAACACCGGGACAGGGGGCCGGGGAGCTGTTTTTT.

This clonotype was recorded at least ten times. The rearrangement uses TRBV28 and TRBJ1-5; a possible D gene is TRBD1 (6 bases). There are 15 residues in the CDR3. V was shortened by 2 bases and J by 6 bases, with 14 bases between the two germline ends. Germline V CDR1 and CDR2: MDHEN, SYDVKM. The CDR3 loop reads CASSLRFRGSQPQHF. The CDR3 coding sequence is TGTGCCAGCAGTTTACGCTTCAGGGGAAGTCAGCCCCAGCATTTT.

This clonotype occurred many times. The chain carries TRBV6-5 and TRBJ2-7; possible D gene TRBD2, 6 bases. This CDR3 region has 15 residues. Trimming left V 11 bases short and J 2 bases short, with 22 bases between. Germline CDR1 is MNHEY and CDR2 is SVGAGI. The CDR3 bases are TGTGCCCGACATGGCGCGGGGAAAATTACCTACGAGCAGTACTTC. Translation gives CARHGAGKITYEQYF.